This paragraph reports one T cell receptor (beta chain). Its antigen is still unknown. Just one base apart from a much larger clone, this may be a read error. This specimen belongs to a study of Graves' ophthalmopathy and Graves' hyperthyroidism. CDR3 length equals 14 residues. V was pared by 5 bases and J by 3 bases, with 13 bases between. Germline CDR1 LNHDA, CDR2 SQIVND (reference sequence). Whole-study results and caveats: Detection in blood was also observed for most expanded thyroid clonotypes above 0.001 frequency.

Amplification targeted the TCR beta CDR3 regions, with RNA transcripts as the source material. First-round RT-PCR with HTBI primers preceded a second-round multiplex PCR. TCRdb re-called the multiplex PCR reads with MiXCR, one entry per CDR3 protein. The sample shows roughly 700,000 distinct CDR3 sequences, about 44% of them seen only once. This chain joins TRBV19 and TRBJ2-5; D uncertain. The receptor was derived from an adult man with Graves' ophthalmopathy. Sequencing was performed on peripheral blood. This CDR3 reads CASSVLGEEETQYF. CDR3 nucleotides: TGTGCCAGTAGTGTCCTCGGAGAGGAAGAGACCCAGTACTTC.